Given below is one TCR beta chain in context. Both 60 Vbeta primers and 13 Jbeta primers went into the PCR. Data came from immunoSEQ multiplex PCR; TCRdb stores just in-frame clones and leaves some out. The sample shows over 200,000 clones, about 80% of them seen only once. The V gene lost 4 bases and the J gene lost 8 bases, with 23 bases spanning the gap. Germline V gene data show CDR1 as SEHNR and CDR2 as FQNEAQ (reference sequence). This CDR3 has 17 amino acids. The data derive from a study of cytomegalovirus exposure and HLA in healthy donors. This chain links TRBV7-9 with TRBJ1-4, with a weak D call TRBD1 (5 bases). The sequenced material came from PBMCs. This receptor was obtained from a woman in her 40s in good health and CMV-seronegative. DNA of the CDR3: TGTGCCAGCAGCTCCCCCTCGTGGGGAGGGGAGAGCGAAAAACTGTTTTTT. This translates into CASSSPSWGGESEKLFF.